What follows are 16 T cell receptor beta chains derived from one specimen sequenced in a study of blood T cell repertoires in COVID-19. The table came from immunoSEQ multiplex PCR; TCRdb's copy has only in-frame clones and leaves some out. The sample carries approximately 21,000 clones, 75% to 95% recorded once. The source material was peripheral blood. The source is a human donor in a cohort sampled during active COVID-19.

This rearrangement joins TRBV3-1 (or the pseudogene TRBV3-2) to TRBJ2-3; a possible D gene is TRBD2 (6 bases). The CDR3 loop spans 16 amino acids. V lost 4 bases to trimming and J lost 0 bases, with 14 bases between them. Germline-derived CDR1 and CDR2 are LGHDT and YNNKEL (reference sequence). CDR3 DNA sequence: TGTGCCAGCAGCCCAGCTGGGGGACTCAGCACAGATACGCAGTATTTT. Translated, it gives CASSPAGGLSTDTQYF.

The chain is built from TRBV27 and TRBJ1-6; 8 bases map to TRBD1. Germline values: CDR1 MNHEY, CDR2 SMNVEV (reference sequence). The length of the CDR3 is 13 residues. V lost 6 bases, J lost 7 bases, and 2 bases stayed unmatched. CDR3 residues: CASSYRGNSPLHF. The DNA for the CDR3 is TGTGCCAGCAGCTACAGGGGGAATTCACCCCTCCACTTT.

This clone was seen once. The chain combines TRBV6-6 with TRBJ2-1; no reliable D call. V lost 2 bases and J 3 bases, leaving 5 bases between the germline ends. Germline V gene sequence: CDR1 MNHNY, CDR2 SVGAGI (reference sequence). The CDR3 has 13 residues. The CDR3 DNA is TGTGCCAGCAGTTACGTATTCTACAATGAGCAGTTCTTC. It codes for CASSYVFYNEQFF.

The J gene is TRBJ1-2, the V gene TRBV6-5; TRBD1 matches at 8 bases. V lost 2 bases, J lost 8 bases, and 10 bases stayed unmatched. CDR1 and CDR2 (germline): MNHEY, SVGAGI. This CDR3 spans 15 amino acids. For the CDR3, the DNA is TGTGCCAGCAGTTACACCGGACAGGGTTACGACGGCTACACCTTC. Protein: CASSYTGQGYDGYTF.

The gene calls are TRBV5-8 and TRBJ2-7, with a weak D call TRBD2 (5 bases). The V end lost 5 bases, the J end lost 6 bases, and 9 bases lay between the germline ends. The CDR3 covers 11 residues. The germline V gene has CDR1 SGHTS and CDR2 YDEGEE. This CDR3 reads CASRLRGEQYF. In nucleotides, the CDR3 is TGTGCCAGCAGACTCCGGGGCGAGCAGTACTTC.

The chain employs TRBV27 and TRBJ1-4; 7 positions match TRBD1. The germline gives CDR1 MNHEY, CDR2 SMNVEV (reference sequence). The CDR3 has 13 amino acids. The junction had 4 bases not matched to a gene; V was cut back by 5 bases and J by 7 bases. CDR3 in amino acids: CASSRGLVEKLFF. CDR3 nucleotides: TGTGCCAGCAGTAGGGGGCTCGTTGAAAAACTGTTTTTT.

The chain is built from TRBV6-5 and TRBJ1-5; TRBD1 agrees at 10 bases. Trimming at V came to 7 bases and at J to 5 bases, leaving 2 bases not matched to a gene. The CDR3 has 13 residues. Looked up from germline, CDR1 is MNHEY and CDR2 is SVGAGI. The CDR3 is CASKTGGDQPQHF. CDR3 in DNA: TGTGCCAGCAAGACAGGGGGCGATCAGCCCCAGCATTTT.

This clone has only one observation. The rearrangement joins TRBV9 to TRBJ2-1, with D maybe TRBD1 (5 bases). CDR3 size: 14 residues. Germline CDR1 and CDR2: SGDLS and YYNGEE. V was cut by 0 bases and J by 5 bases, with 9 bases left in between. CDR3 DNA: TGTGCCAGCAGCGTAGTCTCAGGGCACAATGAGCAGTTCTTC. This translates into CASSVVSGHNEQFF.

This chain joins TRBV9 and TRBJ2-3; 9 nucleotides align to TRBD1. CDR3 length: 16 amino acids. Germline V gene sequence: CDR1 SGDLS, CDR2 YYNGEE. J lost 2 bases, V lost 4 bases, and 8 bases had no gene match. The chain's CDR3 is CASSLRTGVFTDTQYF. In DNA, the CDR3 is TGTGCCAGCAGCCTCCGGACAGGGGTCTTCACAGATACGCAGTATTTT.

This CDR3 reads CSVEQGYGYTF. The DNA for the CDR3 is TGCAGCGTCGAACAGGGGTATGGCTACACCTTC. This chain connects TRBV29-1 to TRBJ1-2, with 7 bases that match TRBD1. V lost 6 bases to trimming and J lost 5 bases; unmatched junction nucleotides: 3. Germline V gene sequence: CDR1 SQVTM, CDR2 ANQGSEA. This CDR3 has 11 amino acids.

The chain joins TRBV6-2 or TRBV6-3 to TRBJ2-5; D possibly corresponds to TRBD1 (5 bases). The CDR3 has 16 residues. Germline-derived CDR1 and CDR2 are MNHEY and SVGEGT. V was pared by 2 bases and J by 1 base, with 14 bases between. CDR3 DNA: TGTGCCAGCAGTTACATCCAGGGTGGTGTCCAAGAGACCCAGTACTTC. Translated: CASSYIQGGVQETQYF.

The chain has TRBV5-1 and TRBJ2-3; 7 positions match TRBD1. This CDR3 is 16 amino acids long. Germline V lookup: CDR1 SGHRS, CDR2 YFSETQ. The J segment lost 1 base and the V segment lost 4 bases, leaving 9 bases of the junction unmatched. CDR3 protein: CASSVGQVGGTDTQYF. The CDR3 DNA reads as TGCGCCAGCAGCGTAGGACAGGTCGGAGGCACAGATACGCAGTATTTT.

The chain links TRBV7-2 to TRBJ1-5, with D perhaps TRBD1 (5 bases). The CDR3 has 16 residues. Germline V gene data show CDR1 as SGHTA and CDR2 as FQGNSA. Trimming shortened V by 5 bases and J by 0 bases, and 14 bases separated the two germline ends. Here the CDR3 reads CASSMGQAYSNQPQHF. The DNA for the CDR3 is TGTGCCAGCAGCATGGGGCAGGCTTATAGCAATCAGCCCCAGCATTTT.

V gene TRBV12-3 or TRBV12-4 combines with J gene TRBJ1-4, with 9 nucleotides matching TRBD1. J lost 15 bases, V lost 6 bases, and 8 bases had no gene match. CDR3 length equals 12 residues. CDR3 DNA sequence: TGTGCCAGCAGCCAACAGGGGGCTGAGGTGTTTTTT. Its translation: CASSQQGAEVFF.

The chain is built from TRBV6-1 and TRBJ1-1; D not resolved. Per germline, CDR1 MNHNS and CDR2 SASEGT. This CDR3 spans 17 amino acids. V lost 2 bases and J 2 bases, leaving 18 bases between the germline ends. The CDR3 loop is CASSELGLRGINTEAFF. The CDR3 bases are TGTGCCAGCAGTGAACTCGGTCTGCGCGGGATTAACACTGAAGCTTTCTTT.

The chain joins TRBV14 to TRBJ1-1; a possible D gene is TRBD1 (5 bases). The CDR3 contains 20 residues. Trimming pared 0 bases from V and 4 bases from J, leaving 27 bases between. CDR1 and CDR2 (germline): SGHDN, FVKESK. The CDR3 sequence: CASSQEEVPGGILGSTEAFF. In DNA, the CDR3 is TGTGCCAGCAGCCAAGAGGAGGTGCCGGGGGGGATCCTGGGGAGCACTGAAGCTTTCTTT.